These 18 T cell receptor beta chains originate from one sample sequenced in a study of cytomegalovirus exposure and HLA in healthy donors. A multiplex PCR was run with 60 Vbeta primers and 13 Jbeta primers. Clones were read by immunoSEQ multiplex PCR, and TCRdb kept only the in-frame ones, dropping some. The sample lists roughly 74,000 clones; about 78% were seen once. The source material was PBMCs. These receptors originate from a man aged 35 to 55 in good health and CMV-seronegative.

The chain employs TRBV28 and TRBJ1-5; D is uncertain. The germline V and J ends were trimmed by 3 bases and 2 bases, with 8 bases remaining between them. The CDR3 runs 14 residues. Germline CDR1 MDHEN, CDR2 SYDVKM. The CDR3: CASSLYPGNQPQHF. The CDR3 DNA reads TGTGCCAGCAGTTTGTATCCGGGCAATCAGCCCCAGCATTTT.

This clone came up once. The chain links TRBV11-3 to TRBJ2-1, with 8 bases aligning to TRBD2. V trimming: 0 bases; J trimming: 6 bases; junction bases outside the gene matches: 4. Germline values: CDR1 SGHNT, CDR2 YENEEA. The CDR3 covers 15 residues. CDR3 sequence reads: CASSLEYGLANEQFF. DNA for the CDR3: TGTGCCAGCAGCTTAGAATATGGACTAGCCAATGAGCAGTTCTTC. The entire variable domain, with the rest obtained from reference TRBV11-3 and TRBJ2-1, is as follows: EAGVVQSPRYKIIEKKQPVAFWCNPISGHNTLYWYLQNLGQGPELLIRYENEEAVDDSQLPKDRFSAERLKGVDSTLKIQPAELGDSAVYLCASSLEYGLANEQFFGPGTRLTVL.

The chain recombines TRBV7-8 with TRBJ2-3; 8 nucleotides agree with TRBD2. CDR1 is SGHVS and CDR2 is FQNEAQ in the germline V gene. V lost 1 base and J lost 4; bases outside the gene matches: 10. This CDR3 is built from 17 residues. DNA of the CDR3: TGTGCCAGCAGCTTAGAGGCTAGCGGGTGGGCGGCAGATACGCAGTATTTT. This translates into CASSLEASGWAADTQYF.

This clone was seen more than once but under ten times. The V call is TRBV15, the J call TRBJ2-1; 7 bases fit TRBD1. This CDR3 contains 13 residues. Germline V gives CDR1 LNHNV, CDR2 YYDKDF (reference sequence). The J segment lost 1 base and the V segment lost 8 bases, leaving 2 bases of the junction unmatched. The DNA for the CDR3 is TGTGCCACCTCAGGGGGTTCCTACAATGAGCAGTTCTTC. Its protein product is CATSGGSYNEQFF.

The V and J genes are TRBV9 and TRBJ1-2; no reliable D call. V was shortened by 8 bases and J by 3 bases, with 11 bases between the two germline ends. The CDR3 totals 12 residues. Germline lookup yields CDR1 SGDLS and CDR2 YYNGEE. In DNA, the CDR3 is TGTGCCAGTACCGCACTTTACTATGGCTACACCTTC. It translates to CASTALYYGYTF.

This chain uses TRBV28 with TRBJ2-6; D possibly corresponds to TRBD2 (6 bases). In germline, CDR1 is MDHEN, CDR2 SYDVKM. The CDR3 contains 16 residues. V lost 5 bases and J lost 0, with 11 bases in between. CDR3 DNA sequence: TGTGCCAGCAGTGGGGCGGGGATCTCTGGGGCCAACGTCCTGACTTTC. This translates into CASSGAGISGANVLTF.

V is TRBV6-4 and J is TRBJ2-2; possible D gene TRBD2, 6 bases. Germline loops: CDR1 MRHNA, CDR2 SNTAGT. There are 14 residues in the CDR3. Between the trimmed V and J ends, which lost 6 bases and 6 bases, there was a span of 14 bases. CDR3 nucleotide sequence: TGTGCCAGCAGCGGGGACCGCGGGGCCGGGGAGCTGTTTTTT. It specifies CASSGDRGAGELFF.

In its sample, this clone was seen a few times. The chain links TRBV10-3 to TRBJ2-2; 11 nucleotides agree with TRBD1. The J segment lost 6 bases and the V segment lost 2 bases, leaving 14 bases of the junction unmatched. This CDR3 comprises 19 residues. From germline, CDR1 is ENHRY and CDR2 SYGVKD. DNA of the CDR3: TGTGCCATCAGTGAGCGGTCTGGACAGGGGGCAGCTCCAGCCGGGGAGCTGTTTTTT. Translation gives CAISERSGQGAAPAGELFF.

This rearrangement joins TRBV28 to TRBJ2-5; 7 positions match TRBD1. The CDR3 sequence is 14 residues long. CDR1 is MDHEN, CDR2 SYDVKM, per germline. J lost 2 bases, V lost 6 bases, and 6 bases had no gene match. This chain's CDR3 is CASSQTGWQETQYF. The CDR3 DNA sequence: TGTGCCAGCAGCCAGACAGGGTGGCAAGAGACCCAGTACTTC.

This clone has a handful of counts. The chain couples TRBV19 to TRBJ2-2; D possibly corresponds to TRBD1 (6 bases). The CDR3 spans 12 residues. V lost 6 bases and J lost 4, with 6 bases in between. Per the germline V gene, CDR1 is LNHDA and CDR2 is SQIVND (reference sequence). The CDR3 reads CASRQGTGELFF. The CDR3 nucleotides are TGTGCCAGTAGACAGGGCACCGGGGAGCTGTTTTTT.

The V call is TRBV21-1, the J call TRBJ2-7; the listed D gene, TRBD1, was not tested against the DNA. TRBV21-1 is flagged as a pseudogene. CDR3 length: 18 residues. CDR3 in amino acids: CASSPGKFTGTGVYEQYF. The CDR3 nucleotides are TGTGCCAGCAGCCCCGGAAAATTCACCGGGACAGGGGTTTACGAGCAGTACTTC.

The chain recombines TRBV10-1 with TRBJ2-7; 12 nucleotides align to TRBD1. Germline-derived CDR1 and CDR2 are WNHNN and SYGVQD (reference sequence). Trimming removed 6 bases from V and 0 bases from J; junction bases left unmatched: 3. The CDR3 extends over 15 amino acids. The CDR3 nucleotides read TGCGCCAGCAGCCGGGGACAGGGGGCCTCCTACGAGCAGTACTTC. Its protein product is CASSRGQGASYEQYF.

The chain is built from TRBV5-1 and TRBJ2-2; 9 bases match TRBD2. CDR1 is SGHRS, CDR2 YFSETQ, per germline. The CDR3 covers 16 residues. The ends lost 4 bases at V and 4 bases at J; junction bases unmatched: 8. The CDR3 DNA follows: TGCGCCAGCAGCGGAGTAGCGGGAGACTCCACCGGGGAGCTGTTTTTT. It encodes CASSGVAGDSTGELFF.

This rearrangement joins TRBV7-6 to TRBJ2-3; 12 positions agree with TRBD2. V trimming: 4 bases; J trimming: 2 bases; junction bases outside the gene matches: 4. CDR1 SGHVS and CDR2 FNYEAQ come from the germline V gene. This CDR3 region has 16 residues. CDR3 loop: CASSSLAGGFTDTQYF. Written as DNA, the CDR3 is TGTGCCAGCAGCTCCCTAGCGGGAGGGTTCACAGATACGCAGTATTTT.

The chain links TRBV28 to TRBJ2-7; D is perhaps TRBD2 (6 bases). The length of the CDR3 is 17 residues. V lost 2 bases and J 0 bases, leaving 17 bases between the germline ends. Germline V CDR1 and CDR2: MDHEN, SYDVKM. The DNA for the CDR3 is TGTGCCAGCAGTTTACCATCACCCGCGGGATCCTCCTACGAGCAGTACTTC. Translation: CASSLPSPAGSSYEQYF.

The chain combines TRBV30 with TRBJ1-2; D uncertain. The CDR3 extends over 14 amino acids. Germline loops: CDR1 GTSNPN, CDR2 SVGIG (reference sequence). The germline V and J ends were trimmed by 3 bases and 2 bases, with 13 bases remaining between them. CDR3 DNA sequence: TGTGCCTGGAGCGAGGAGGGAGTCAACTATGGCTACACCTTC. The encoded protein is CAWSEEGVNYGYTF.

Details on this clone: At one end the junction does not follow the germline gene, possibly because of a read error. The rearrangement joins TRBV7-9 to TRBJ2-5, with D possibly matching TRBD1 (6 bases). With the DNA end fitting TRBJ2-7 better, the J assignment may be wrong. This CDR3 region has 15 residues. The germline gives CDR1 SEHNR, CDR2 FQNEAQ (reference sequence). CDR3 sequence reads: CSSKNGPGQQREQYF. The CDR3 nucleotides are TGTTCCAGCAAAAACGGCCCGGGACAACAACGCGAGCAGTACTTC.

This rearrangement joins TRBV29-1 to TRBJ1-1; 7 bases are a match to TRBD1. This CDR3 contains 12 residues. With V trimmed by 4 bases and J by 1 base, 0 bases remained unmatched. Germline V lookup: CDR1 SQVTM, CDR2 ANQGSEA. In nucleotides, the CDR3 is TGCAGCGTTGGACAGGGGAACACTGAAGCTTTCTTT. This sequence encodes CSVGQGNTEAFF.